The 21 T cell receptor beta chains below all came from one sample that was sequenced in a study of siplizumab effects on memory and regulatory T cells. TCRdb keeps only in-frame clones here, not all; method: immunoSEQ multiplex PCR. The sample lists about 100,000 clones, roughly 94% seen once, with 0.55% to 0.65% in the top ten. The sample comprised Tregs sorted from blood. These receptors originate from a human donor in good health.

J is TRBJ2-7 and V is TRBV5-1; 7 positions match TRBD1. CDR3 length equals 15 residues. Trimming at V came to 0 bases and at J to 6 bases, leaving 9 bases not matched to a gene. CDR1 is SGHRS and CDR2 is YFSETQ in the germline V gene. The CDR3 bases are TGCGCCAGCAGCTTGGTTATGGCACAGGGGCTCGAGCAGTACTTC. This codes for CASSLVMAQGLEQYF.

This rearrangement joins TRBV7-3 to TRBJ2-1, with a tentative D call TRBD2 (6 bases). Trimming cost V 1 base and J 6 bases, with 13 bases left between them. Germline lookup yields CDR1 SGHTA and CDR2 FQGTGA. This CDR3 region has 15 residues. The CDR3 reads CASSLSSGVGNEQFF. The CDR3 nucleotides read TGTGCCAGCAGCTTAAGTTCGGGAGTGGGCAATGAGCAGTTCTTC.

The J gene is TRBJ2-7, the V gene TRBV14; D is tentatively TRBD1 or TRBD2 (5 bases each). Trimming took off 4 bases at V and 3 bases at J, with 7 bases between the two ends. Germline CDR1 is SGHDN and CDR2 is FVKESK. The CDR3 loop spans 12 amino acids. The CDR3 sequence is CASSPGLYEQYF. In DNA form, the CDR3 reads TGTGCCAGCAGCCCGGGGCTCTACGAGCAGTACTTC.

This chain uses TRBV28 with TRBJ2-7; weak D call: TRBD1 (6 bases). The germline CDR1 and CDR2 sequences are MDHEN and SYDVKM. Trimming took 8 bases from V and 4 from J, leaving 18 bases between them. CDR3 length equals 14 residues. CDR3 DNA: TGTGCCAGCCTACCCTCACAGGGAAGGTACGAGCAGTACTTC. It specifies CASLPSQGRYEQYF.

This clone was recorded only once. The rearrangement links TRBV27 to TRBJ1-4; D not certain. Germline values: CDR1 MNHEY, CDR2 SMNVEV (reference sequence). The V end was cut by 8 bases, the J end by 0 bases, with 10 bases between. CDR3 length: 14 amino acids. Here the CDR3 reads CASRKGATNEKLFF. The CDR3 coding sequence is TGTGCCAGCCGGAAGGGTGCAACTAATGAAAAACTGTTTTTT.

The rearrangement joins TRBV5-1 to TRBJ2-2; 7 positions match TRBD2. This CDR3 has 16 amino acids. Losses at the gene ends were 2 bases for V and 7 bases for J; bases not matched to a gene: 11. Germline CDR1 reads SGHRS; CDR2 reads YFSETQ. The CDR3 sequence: CASSFRGRAKGGELFF. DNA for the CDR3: TGCGCCAGCAGCTTTAGAGGGAGGGCGAAAGGCGGGGAGCTGTTTTTT.

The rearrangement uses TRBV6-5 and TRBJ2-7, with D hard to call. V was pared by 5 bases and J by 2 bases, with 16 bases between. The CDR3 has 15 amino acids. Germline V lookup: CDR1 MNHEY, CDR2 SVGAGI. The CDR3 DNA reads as TGTGCCAGCAGTATAACAGTGCACCCCCCCTACGAGCAGTACTTC. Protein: CASSITVHPPYEQYF.

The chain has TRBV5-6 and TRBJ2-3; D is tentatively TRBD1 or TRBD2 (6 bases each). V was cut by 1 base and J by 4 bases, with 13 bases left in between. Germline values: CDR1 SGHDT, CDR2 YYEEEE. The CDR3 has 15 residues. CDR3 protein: CASSLSGGPADTQYF. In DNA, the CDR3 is TGTGCCAGCAGCTTGTCTGGGGGGCCTGCAGATACGCAGTATTTT. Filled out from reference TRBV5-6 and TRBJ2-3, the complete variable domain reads DAGVTQSPTHLIKTRGQQVTLRCSPKSGHDTVSWYQQALGQGPQFIFQYYEEEERQRGNFPDRFSGHQFPNYSSELNVNALLLGDSALYLCASSLSGGPADTQYFGPGTRLTVL.

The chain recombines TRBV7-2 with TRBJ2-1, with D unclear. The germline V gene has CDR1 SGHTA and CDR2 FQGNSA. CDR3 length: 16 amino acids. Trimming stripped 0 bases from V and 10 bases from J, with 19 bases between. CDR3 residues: CASSLALILGGWEQFF. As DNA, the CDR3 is TGTGCCAGCAGCTTAGCGCTGATCCTAGGTGGATGGGAGCAGTTCTTC.

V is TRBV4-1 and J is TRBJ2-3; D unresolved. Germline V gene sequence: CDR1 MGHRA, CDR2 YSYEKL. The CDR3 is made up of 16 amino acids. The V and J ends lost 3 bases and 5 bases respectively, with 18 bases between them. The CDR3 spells CASSHRPPARLDTQYF. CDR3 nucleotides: TGCGCCAGCAGCCACCGTCCCCCGGCCCGCCTAGATACGCAGTATTTT.

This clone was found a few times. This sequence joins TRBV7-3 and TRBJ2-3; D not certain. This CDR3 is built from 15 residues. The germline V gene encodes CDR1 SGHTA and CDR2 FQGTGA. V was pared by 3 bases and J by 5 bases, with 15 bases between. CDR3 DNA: TGTGCCAGCAGCTTGGTTAAGGGTCCTGGAGATACGCAGTATTTT. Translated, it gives CASSLVKGPGDTQYF.

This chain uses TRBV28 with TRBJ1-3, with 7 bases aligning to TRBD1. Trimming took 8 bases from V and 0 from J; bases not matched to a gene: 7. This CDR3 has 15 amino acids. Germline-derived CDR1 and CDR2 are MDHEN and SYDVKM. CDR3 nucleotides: TGTGCCAGCGGTGGACAGGTAATCTCTGGAAACACCATATATTTT. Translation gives CASGGQVISGNTIYF. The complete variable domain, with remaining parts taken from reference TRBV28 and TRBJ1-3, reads DVKVTQSSRYLVKRTGEKVFLECVQDMDHENMFWYRQDPGLGLRLIYFSYDVKMKEKGDIPEGYSVSREKKERFSLILESASTNQTSMYLCASGGQVISGNTIYFGEGSWLTVV.

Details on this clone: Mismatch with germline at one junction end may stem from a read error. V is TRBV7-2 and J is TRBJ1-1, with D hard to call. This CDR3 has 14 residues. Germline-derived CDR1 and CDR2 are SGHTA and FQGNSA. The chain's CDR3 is CASSVSWAAQPLYF. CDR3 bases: TGTGCCAGCAGCGTTAGTTGGGCAGCGCAGCCCCTATACTTT.

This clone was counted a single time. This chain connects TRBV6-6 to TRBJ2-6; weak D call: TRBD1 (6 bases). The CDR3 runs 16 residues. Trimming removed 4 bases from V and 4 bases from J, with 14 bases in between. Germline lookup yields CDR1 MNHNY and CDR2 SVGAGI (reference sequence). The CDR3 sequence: CASSSSDRTGANVLTF. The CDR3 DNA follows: TGTGCCAGCAGTTCGTCCGACAGGACCGGGGCCAACGTCCTGACTTTC.

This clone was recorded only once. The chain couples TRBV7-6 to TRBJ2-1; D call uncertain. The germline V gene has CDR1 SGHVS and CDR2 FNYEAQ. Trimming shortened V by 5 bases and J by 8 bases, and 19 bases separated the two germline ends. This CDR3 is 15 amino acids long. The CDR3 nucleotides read TGTGCCAGCAGCCCCACCATTTTAACGTGGTATGAGCAGTTCTTC. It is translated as CASSPTILTWYEQFF.

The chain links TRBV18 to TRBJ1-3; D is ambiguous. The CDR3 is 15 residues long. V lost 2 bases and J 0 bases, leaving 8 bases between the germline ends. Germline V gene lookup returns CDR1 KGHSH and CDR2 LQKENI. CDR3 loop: CASSPYRDSGNTIYF. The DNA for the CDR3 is TGTGCCAGCTCACCATACCGAGACTCTGGAAACACCATATATTTT.

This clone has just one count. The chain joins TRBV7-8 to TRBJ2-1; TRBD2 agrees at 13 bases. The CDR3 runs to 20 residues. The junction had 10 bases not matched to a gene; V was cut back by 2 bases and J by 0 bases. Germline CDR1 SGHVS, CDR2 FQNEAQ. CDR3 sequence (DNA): TGTGCCAGCAGCTTACCACCGGGACTAGCGGGACGCCTCTCCTACAATGAGCAGTTCTTC. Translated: CASSLPPGLAGRLSYNEQFF.

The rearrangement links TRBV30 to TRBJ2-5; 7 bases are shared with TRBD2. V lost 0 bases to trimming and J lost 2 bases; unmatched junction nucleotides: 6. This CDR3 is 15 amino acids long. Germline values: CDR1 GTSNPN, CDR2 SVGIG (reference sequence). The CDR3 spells CAWSVRRRGQETQYF. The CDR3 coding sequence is TGTGCCTGGAGTGTACGCCGGCGGGGGCAAGAGACCCAGTACTTC.

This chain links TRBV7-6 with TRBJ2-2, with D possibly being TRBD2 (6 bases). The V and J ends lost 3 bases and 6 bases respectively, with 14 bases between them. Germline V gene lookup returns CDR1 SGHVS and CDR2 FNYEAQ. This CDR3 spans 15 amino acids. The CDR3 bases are TGTGCCAGCAGCTTTGGCCAGGGAGGATCCGGGGAGCTGTTTTTT. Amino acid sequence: CASSFGQGGSGELFF.

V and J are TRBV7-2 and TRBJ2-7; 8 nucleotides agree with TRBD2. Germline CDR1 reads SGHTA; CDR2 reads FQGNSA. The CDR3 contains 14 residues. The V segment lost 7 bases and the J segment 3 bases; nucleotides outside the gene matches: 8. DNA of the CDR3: TGTGCCAGCACAAAAGGCGGGGGGTACTACGAGCAGTACTTC. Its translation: CASTKGGGYYEQYF. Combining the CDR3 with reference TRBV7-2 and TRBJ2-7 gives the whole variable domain GAGVSQSPSNKVTEKGKDVELRCDPISGHTALYWYRQSLGQGLEFLIYFQGNSAPDKSGLPSDRFSAERTGGSVSTLTIQRTQQEDSAVYLCASTKGGGYYEQYFGPGTRLTVT.

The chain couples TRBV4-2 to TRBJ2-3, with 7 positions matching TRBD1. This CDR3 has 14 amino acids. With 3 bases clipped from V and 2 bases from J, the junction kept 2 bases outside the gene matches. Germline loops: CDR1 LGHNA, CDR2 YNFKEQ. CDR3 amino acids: CASSQGTVTDTQYF. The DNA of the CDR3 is TGTGCCAGCAGCCAGGGGACAGTCACAGATACGCAGTATTTT.